Listed below are T cell receptor beta chains from one sample, sequenced in a study of monozygotic twins with inflammatory bowel disease. TCRdb reworked the 5' RACE reads into one entry per CDR3 protein, no DNA. In total, the table holds around 97,000 distinct CDR3 sequences. Sequenced sample: blood. The receptors were sampled from a human donor with ulcerative colitis or Crohn's disease, or a healthy co-twin of an affected twin (not recorded which). CDR3s include the opening cysteine and the closing phenylalanine or tryptophan.

V	J	CDR3
TRBV12-3/TRBV12-4	TRBJ2-7	CASSPGGLSEQYF
TRBV14	TRBJ1-2	CASSQAGTGSWAAYGYTF
TRBV27	TRBJ2-2	CASRRLAENTGELFF
TRBV5-6	TRBJ2-5	CASSLGNLRGANPETQYF
TRBV5-1	TRBJ1-2	CASSHGSQGGYTF
TRBV11-2	TRBJ2-7	CASSLAGRREQYF
TRBV20-1	TRBJ2-2	CSARVFGRSNTGELFF
TRBV19	TRBJ2-1	CASSIRGTSGRGVNEQFF
TRBV20-1	TRBJ2-7	CSAVSGDPYEQYF
TRBV14	TRBJ1-5	CASSLGEAQPQHF
TRBV7-2	TRBJ2-5	CASSGEGLMGETQYF
TRBV24-1	TRBJ2-1	CATSDPRLTSGRDNEQFF
TRBV5-5	TRBJ2-2	CASSLGPVANTGELFF
TRBV12-3/TRBV12-4	TRBJ1-4	CASRTQGSANEKLFF
TRBV30	TRBJ2-2	CAWSPDSTGELFF
TRBV5-1	TRBJ2-3	CASSRETSGTTDTQYF
TRBV7-3	TRBJ2-1	CASSFRGDRLNEQFF
TRBV20-1	TRBJ2-1	CSASRRGAPSDEQFF